Presented here are 24 T cell receptor beta chains from one specimen sequenced in a study of blood T cell repertoires in COVID-19. Assay used: immunoSEQ multiplex PCR; TCRdb lists only in-frame clones, some missing. The sample carries about 24,000 clones, approximately 80% recorded once. The sample consisted of peripheral blood. These receptors all come from a woman aged 70 to 79 with COVID-19, enrolled during active disease.

The chain recombines TRBV11-1 with TRBJ2-1; the match to TRBD2 covers 7 bases. V lost 6 bases and J lost 3; bases outside the gene matches: 8. From germline, CDR1 is SGHAT and CDR2 FQDESV (reference sequence). This CDR3 comprises 15 residues. The DNA of the CDR3 is TGTGCCAGCAGAAATGGCCGGGGGGACTACAATGAGCAGTTCTTC. Translated, it gives CASRNGRGDYNEQFF.

This chain connects TRBV19 to TRBJ1-5; D remains ambiguous. V lost 5 bases to trimming and J lost 6 bases, with 5 bases between them. The germline V gene has CDR1 LNHDA and CDR2 SQIVND (reference sequence). The CDR3 contains 11 residues. The CDR3 protein is CASSGPQPQHF. DNA of the CDR3: TGTGCCAGTAGTGGCCCTCAGCCCCAGCATTTT. Together with reference TRBV19 and TRBJ1-5, the CDR3 gives the full variable domain: DGGITQSPKYLFRKEGQNVTLSCEQNLNHDAMYWYRQDPGQGLRLIYYSQIVNDFQKGDIAEGYSVSREKKESFPLTVTSAQKNPTAFYLCASSGPQPQHFGDGTRLSIL.

The chain recombines TRBV5-4 with TRBJ2-1; unclear D gene. Germline V gene data show CDR1 as SGHNT and CDR2 as YYREEE (reference sequence). With 3 bases removed from V and 6 bases from J, the gap between germline ends came to 10 bases. The CDR3 covers 13 residues. CDR3: CASSSPTGNEQFF. In DNA, the CDR3 is TGTGCCAGCAGCTCCCCGACGGGCAATGAGCAGTTCTTC.

This clone was detected a few times. The chain has TRBV6-4 and TRBJ2-2; 7 nucleotides match TRBD1. CDR1 is MRHNA and CDR2 is SNTAGT in the germline V gene. V dropped 6 bases and J dropped 7; count of bases not matched to a gene: 8. The CDR3 covers 14 residues. The CDR3 DNA follows: TGTGCCAGCAGGGGGACAGCTAGAGGCGGGGAGCTGTTTTTT. Amino acids: CASRGTARGGELFF.

The chain recombines TRBV2 with TRBJ2-3; D gene uncertain. The germline V gene has CDR1 SNHLY and CDR2 FYNNEI. This CDR3 region has 15 residues. The V gene lost 4 bases and the J gene lost 1 base, with 12 bases spanning the gap. The CDR3, as DNA: TGTGCCAGCAGTGGCGCTAGGCCAGGCACAGATACGCAGTATTTT. Translating gives CASSGARPGTDTQYF.

V usage is TRBV18 and J usage is TRBJ2-1, with a tentative D call TRBD1 (7 bases). Germline V gene data show CDR1 as KGHSH and CDR2 as LQKENI. V was cut by 4 bases and J by 10 bases, with 11 bases left in between. The CDR3 loop spans 12 amino acids. Written as DNA, the CDR3 is TGTGCCAGCTCACGACAGGGAGGAGAGCAGTTCTTC. It translates to CASSRQGGEQFF.

The CDR3 nucleotides are TGTGCCAGCAGCGTCGACAGCTCTGGAAACACCATATATTTT. Its translation: CASSVDSSGNTIYF. The chain recombines TRBV7-9 with TRBJ1-3; maybe TRBD1 (5 bases). V dropped 5 bases and J dropped 0 bases, with 8 bases sitting between them. The germline V gene has CDR1 SEHNR and CDR2 FQNEAQ (reference sequence). The CDR3 spans 14 residues.

The sample holds one count of this clone. The rearrangement uses TRBV7-9 and TRBJ1-1; D gene unclear. This CDR3 has 13 amino acids. Germline assignment: CDR1 SEHNR and CDR2 FQNEAQ (reference sequence). V was trimmed by 3 bases and J by 4 bases, leaving 9 bases between them. The CDR3, as DNA: TGTGCCAGCAGCTTGAGGGAAGGCACTGAAGCTTTCTTT. Its protein product is CASSLREGTEAFF.

Here the CDR3 DNA reads TGTGCCAGCAGTGACCGAAAGGGGACCGGGACACTAAATAGCAATCAGCCCCAGCATTTT. This translates into CASSDRKGTGTLNSNQPQHF. The chain joins TRBV6-4 to TRBJ1-5; tentatively, D is TRBD1 (6 bases). Trimming took 2 bases from V and 0 from J, leaving 23 bases between them. This CDR3 is built from 20 residues. Looked up from germline, CDR1 is MRHNA and CDR2 is SNTAGT.

The genes are TRBV6-2 or TRBV6-3 and TRBJ2-3, with D tentatively TRBD2 (5 bases). The CDR3 length is 15 residues. The V end was cut by 2 bases, the J end by 1 base, with 10 bases between. Looked up from germline, CDR1 is MNHEY and CDR2 is SVGEGT. The CDR3 coding sequence is TGTGCCAGCAGTTACGTTGCTAGCCGCACAGATACGCAGTATTTT. It specifies CASSYVASRTDTQYF.

The chain joins TRBV7-2 to TRBJ1-2; D remains unclear. The germline V gene has CDR1 SGHTA and CDR2 FQGNSA. The CDR3 totals 16 residues. Trimming took 2 bases from V and 3 from J, leaving 16 bases between them. Here the CDR3 DNA reads TGTGCCAGCAGCTTACCGGGGTTGAGGGTGGACTATGGCTACACCTTC. Translation gives CASSLPGLRVDYGYTF.

The rearrangement links TRBV5-6 to TRBJ1-1; TRBD1 might be the D (6 bases). V lost 4 bases, J lost 1 base, and 11 bases lay in between. The germline V gene has CDR1 SGHDT and CDR2 YYEEEE. This CDR3 is 14 amino acids long. The CDR3 loop reads CASSVLQGNTEAFF. The CDR3, as DNA: TGTGCCAGCAGCGTCCTACAGGGGAACACTGAAGCTTTCTTT.

V usage is TRBV7-2 and J usage is TRBJ2-2, with D unclear. Trimming removed 2 bases at V and 0 bases at J, with 10 bases between. Germline V gene sequence: CDR1 SGHTA, CDR2 FQGNSA. CDR3 length equals 16 residues. CDR3 sequence: CASSLFGLSNTGELFF. CDR3 sequence (DNA): TGTGCCAGCAGCTTATTCGGTCTTTCGAACACCGGGGAGCTGTTTTTT.

This chain links TRBV5-8 with TRBJ2-5; TRBD2 aligns across 14 bases. V was clipped by 4 bases and J by 5 bases; unmatched bases: 10. The CDR3 contains 17 residues. CDR1 and CDR2 from the germline V gene are SGHTS and YDEGEE. The chain's CDR3 is CASSPGTSGSVGETQYF. The CDR3 region has the DNA TGTGCCAGCAGCCCCGGGACTAGCGGGAGCGTGGGGGAGACCCAGTACTTC.

The chain uses TRBV3-1 (or the pseudogene TRBV3-2) and TRBJ1-2, with D uncertain. Germline V gives CDR1 LGHDT, CDR2 YNNKEL (reference sequence). V was cut by 0 bases and J by 8 bases, with 7 bases left in between. This CDR3 has 12 amino acids. The CDR3: CASSQDSGGYTF. The CDR3 coding sequence is TGTGCCAGCAGCCAAGACTCGGGGGGCTACACCTTC.

The rearrangement uses TRBV24-1 and TRBJ1-1; the D gene is possibly TRBD1 (5 bases). In germline, CDR1 is KGHDR, CDR2 SFDVKD. This CDR3 is built from 11 residues. Trimming took 7 bases from V and 3 from J, leaving 5 bases between them. CDR3 sequence: CATRQDTEAFF. As DNA, the CDR3 is TGTGCCACCAGACAGGACACTGAAGCTTTCTTT.

The V and J genes are TRBV10-3 and TRBJ2-1; a possible D gene is TRBD2 (6 bases). CDR3 length: 13 residues. Germline assignment: CDR1 ENHRY and CDR2 SYGVKD. Trimming removed 4 bases from V and 5 bases from J, with 9 bases in between. In DNA, the CDR3 is TGTGCCATCAGTGGGGGACTGAACAATGAGCAGTTCTTC. This sequence encodes CAISGGLNNEQFF.

The gene calls are TRBV20-1 and TRBJ2-1; D is unclear. The CDR3 has 13 residues. The V gene's germline CDR1 is DFQATT and CDR2 SNEGSKA (reference sequence). Trimming pared 3 bases from V and 6 bases from J, leaving 12 bases between. The CDR3 loop is CSASGLAVNEQFF. CDR3 in DNA: TGCAGTGCTAGTGGTTTGGCGGTCAATGAGCAGTTCTTC.

This clone occurred once. The V gene is TRBV5-6, the J gene TRBJ2-4; TRBD2 is a possible D gene (6 bases). The CDR3 extends over 15 amino acids. Trimming pared 0 bases from V and 6 bases from J, leaving 13 bases between. Looked up from germline, CDR1 is SGHDT and CDR2 is YYEEEE. The CDR3 region has the DNA TGTGCCAGCAGCTTGGGAGTCCTGGGGGGAAACATTCAGTACTTC. It encodes CASSLGVLGGNIQYF.

This chain connects TRBV7-9 to TRBJ1-1, with a possible D match to TRBD1 (5 bases). The CDR3 runs 13 residues. The ends were cut back, 1 base at V and 8 bases at J, with 11 bases in the middle. Germline CDR1 SEHNR, CDR2 FQNEAQ (reference sequence). CDR3 amino acids: CASSLVRQGEAFF. The CDR3 bases are TGTGCCAGCAGCTTAGTACGGCAGGGAGAAGCTTTCTTT.

Turning to this clone: This same CDR3 is encoded by further DNA sequences in the sample. The chain couples TRBV21-1 to TRBJ2-2; no check of the table's D call, TRBD2, against the DNA was made. TRBV21-1 is a pseudogene segment. CDR3 length equals 15 residues. The CDR3 reads CASTLLAGGGGELFF. In DNA, the CDR3 is TGTGCCAGCACGCTACTAGCGGGAGGGGGCGGGGAGCTGTTTTTT.

This clone was observed a few times. This rearrangement joins TRBV6-6 to TRBJ2-4, with D perhaps matching TRBD2 (5 bases). This CDR3 spans 16 amino acids. Trimming shortened V by 8 bases and J by 0 bases, and 17 bases separated the two germline ends. Germline V gene data show CDR1 as MNHNY and CDR2 as SVGAGI (reference sequence). CDR3 residues: CASYTGRPKAKNIQYF. DNA of the CDR3: TGTGCCAGCTACACGGGGAGACCGAAAGCCAAAAACATTCAGTACTTC.

This chain joins TRBV6-5 and TRBJ2-6; 7 bases map to TRBD2. The CDR3 is 15 residues long. The V gene's germline CDR1 is MNHEY and CDR2 SVGAGI. J was trimmed by 2 bases and V by 10 bases; bases with no gene match: 8. The CDR3 region has the DNA TGTGCCACCGGGGGGTATGATGCTGGGGCCAACGTCCTGACTTTC. Its translation: CATGGYDAGANVLTF.

The chain links TRBV27 to TRBJ1-5, with 8 bases fitting TRBD1. Germline CDR1 reads MNHEY; CDR2 reads SMNVEV (reference sequence). CDR3 length: 14 amino acids. The V gene end was trimmed by 5 bases and the J gene end by 8 bases; junction bases not matched to a gene: 8. CDR3 loop: CASSPQGAFEPQHF. Written as DNA, the CDR3 is TGTGCCAGCAGTCCTCAGGGGGCATTTGAGCCCCAGCATTTT.